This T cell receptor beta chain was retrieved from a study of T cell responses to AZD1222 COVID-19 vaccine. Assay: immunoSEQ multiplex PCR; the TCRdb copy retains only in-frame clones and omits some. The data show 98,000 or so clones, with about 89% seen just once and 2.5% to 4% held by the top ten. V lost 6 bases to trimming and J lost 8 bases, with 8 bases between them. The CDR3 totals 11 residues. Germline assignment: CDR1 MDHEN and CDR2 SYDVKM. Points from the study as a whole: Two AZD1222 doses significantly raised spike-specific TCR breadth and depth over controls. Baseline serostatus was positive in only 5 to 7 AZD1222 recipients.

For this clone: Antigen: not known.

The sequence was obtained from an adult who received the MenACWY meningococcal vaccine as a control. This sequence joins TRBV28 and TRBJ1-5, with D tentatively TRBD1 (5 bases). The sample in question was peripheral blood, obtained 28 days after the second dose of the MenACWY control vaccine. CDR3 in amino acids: CASSGGEPQHF. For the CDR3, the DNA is TGTGCCAGCAGCGGGGGGGAGCCCCAGCATTTT.